The rows below give T cell receptor beta chains drawn from one sample of a study of response to subunit inactivated influenza vaccine. TCRdb reprocessed the RT-PCR reads with MiXCR, giving one entry per CDR3 protein. This sample carries around 600,000 distinct CDR3 sequences, approximately 11% of them seen once, and the ten largest clones take roughly 9.6%. These data are also associated with another study on T cells expressing NK-cell markers.

Sequenced here: PBMCs from blood, sampled on the day of vaccination. The receptors here all came from a man aged 45-60 years who received an inactivated influenza vaccine. Each CDR3 is given with its conserved first and last residue. Fields, in order: V gene, J gene, clone size, D gene, CDR3 protein, CDR3 DNA. D genes are given only for firm matches. Some rows have no size entry. The others give once, few or many, or a class for an expanded clone.

V gene: TRBV7-2
J gene: TRBJ2-5
clone size: many
D gene: TRBD2
CDR3 protein: CASSLALAGLGETQYF
CDR3 DNA: TGTGCCAGCAGCTTAGCCCTAGCGGGTTTGGGGGAGACCCAGTACTTC

V gene: TRBV6-5
J gene: TRBJ1-1
clone size: .
D gene: .
CDR3 protein: CASSFRSVGRTEAFF
CDR3 DNA: TGTGCCAGCAGTTTCCGATCGGTCGGGCGCACTGAAGCTTTCTTT

V gene: TRBV7-2
J gene: TRBJ2-7
clone size: few
D gene: .
CDR3 protein: CASSLLRGVSSYEQYF
CDR3 DNA: TGTGCCAGCAGCTTACTGAGGGGCGTGAGCTCCTACGAGCAGTACTTC

V gene: TRBV30
J gene: TRBJ1-3
clone size: .
D gene: TRBD1
CDR3 protein: CAWATGAGNTIYF
CDR3 DNA: TGTGCCTGGGCGACAGGGGCTGGAAACACCATATATTTT

V gene: TRBV5-1
J gene: TRBJ1-2
clone size: few
D gene: TRBD1
CDR3 protein: CASSLGDRGNYGYTF
CDR3 DNA: TGCGCCAGCAGCTTGGGGGACAGAGGTAACTATGGCTACACCTTC

V gene: TRBV9
J gene: TRBJ2-1
clone size: .
D gene: .
CDR3 protein: CASSGQGFTEQFF
CDR3 DNA: TGTGCCAGCAGCGGGCAGGGTTTCACCGAGCAGTTCTTC

V gene: TRBV18
J gene: TRBJ2-5
clone size: .
D gene: TRBD1
CDR3 protein: CASSLRRDRGQETQYF
CDR3 DNA: TGTGCCAGCTCACTCCGCCGGGACAGGGGCCAAGAGACCCAGTACTTC

V gene: TRBV12-3/TRBV12-4
J gene: TRBJ2-1
clone size: .
D gene: .
CDR3 protein: CASRLLGGVGDEQFF
CDR3 DNA: TGTGCCAGCAGATTGTTGGGCGGGGTTGGCGATGAGCAGTTCTTC

V gene: TRBV24-1
J gene: TRBJ2-1
clone size: .
D gene: TRBD2
CDR3 protein: CATSDFSRLAGTNEQFF
CDR3 DNA: TGTGCCACCAGTGATTTTTCTAGACTAGCGGGAACGAATGAGCAGTTCTTC

V gene: TRBV20-1
J gene: TRBJ2-1
clone size: few
D gene: TRBD2
CDR3 protein: CSARDGTSANEQFF
CDR3 DNA: TGCAGTGCTAGAGATGGGACTAGCGCAAATGAGCAGTTCTTC

V gene: TRBV4-2
J gene: TRBJ1-2
clone size: .
D gene: .
CDR3 protein: CASSQDFGSNYGYTF
CDR3 DNA: TGTGCCAGCAGCCAAGATTTCGGCAGTAACTATGGCTACACCTTC

V gene: TRBV29-1
J gene: TRBJ1-2
clone size: many
D gene: TRBD1
CDR3 protein: CSVEQGALGYTF
CDR3 DNA: TGCAGCGTTGAGCAGGGGGCTCTAGGCTACACCTTC

V gene: TRBV7-9
J gene: TRBJ2-3
clone size: few
D gene: .
CDR3 protein: CASSRDGWLASKDTQYF
CDR3 DNA: TGTGCCAGCAGCCGTGATGGGTGGCTAGCCAGTAAAGATACGCAGTATTTT

V gene: TRBV10-3
J gene: TRBJ2-3
clone size: .
D gene: .
CDR3 protein: CAITHTSTDTQYF
CDR3 DNA: TGTGCCATCACGCACACTAGCACAGATACGCAGTATTTT

V gene: TRBV5-1
J gene: TRBJ1-2
clone size: .
D gene: TRBD1
CDR3 protein: CASSLGGVNRGNYGYTF
CDR3 DNA: TGCGCCAGCAGCTTGGGAGGGGTGAACAGGGGTAACTATGGCTACACCTTC

V gene: TRBV5-1
J gene: TRBJ1-3
clone size: .
D gene: TRBD1
CDR3 protein: CASSRGTGTSNTIYF
CDR3 DNA: TGCGCCAGCAGCCGGGGGACAGGGACGTCAAACACCATATATTTT

V gene: TRBV28
J gene: TRBJ2-5
clone size: few
D gene: .
CDR3 protein: CASSLLGKIQETQYF
CDR3 DNA: TGTGCCAGCAGTTTATTGGGAAAAATCCAAGAGACCCAGTACTTC

V gene: TRBV28
J gene: TRBJ2-2
clone size: few
D gene: TRBD1
CDR3 protein: CASSLDRAGTGELFF
CDR3 DNA: TGTGCCAGCAGCCTGGACAGGGCGGGCACCGGGGAGCTGTTTTTT

V gene: TRBV12-3/TRBV12-4
J gene: TRBJ2-1
clone size: .
D gene: .
CDR3 protein: CASTHSSPGAPYNEQFF
CDR3 DNA: TGTGCCAGCACCCACTCGAGTCCCGGGGCACCCTACAATGAGCAGTTCTTC

V gene: TRBV9
J gene: TRBJ1-1
clone size: few
D gene: .
CDR3 protein: CASSAEQLNTEAFF
CDR3 DNA: TGTGCCAGCAGCGCCGAACAGCTGAACACTGAAGCTTTCTTT

V gene: TRBV9
J gene: TRBJ1-4
clone size: .
D gene: .
CDR3 protein: CASSVGPEGEKLFF
CDR3 DNA: TGTGCCAGCAGCGTAGGACCCGAGGGGGAAAAACTGTTTTTT

V gene: TRBV2
J gene: TRBJ1-1
clone size: many
D gene: .
CDR3 protein: CASSDRGLTEAFF
CDR3 DNA: TGTGCCAGCAGTGATCGGGGTTTAACTGAAGCTTTCTTT

V gene: TRBV29-1
J gene: TRBJ1-5
clone size: few
D gene: TRBD1
CDR3 protein: CSASTGGNQPQHF
CDR3 DNA: TGCAGCGCCTCGACAGGGGGCAATCAGCCCCAGCATTTT

V gene: TRBV15
J gene: TRBJ1-2
clone size: few
D gene: TRBD1
CDR3 protein: CATSLAGQGGTSFGYTF
CDR3 DNA: TGTGCCACCAGCCTGGCGGGACAGGGGGGAACCTCTTTTGGCTACACCTTC

V gene: TRBV20-1
J gene: TRBJ1-1
clone size: few
D gene: .
CDR3 protein: CSARVAEAFF
CDR3 DNA: TGCAGTGCTAGAGTTGCTGAAGCTTTCTTT

V gene: TRBV12-3/TRBV12-4
J gene: TRBJ1-3
clone size: few
D gene: .
CDR3 protein: CASSFRTAGNTIYF
CDR3 DNA: TGTGCCAGCAGTTTCAGGACAGCTGGAAACACCATATATTTT

V gene: TRBV2
J gene: TRBJ2-5
clone size: .
D gene: .
CDR3 protein: CASSGTRSFQETQYF
CDR3 DNA: TGTGCCAGCAGTGGAACGAGGTCCTTCCAAGAGACCCAGTACTTC

V gene: TRBV27
J gene: TRBJ1-2
clone size: few
D gene: .
CDR3 protein: CASSPQGSGYTF
CDR3 DNA: TGTGCCAGCAGTCCGCAGGGCTCTGGCTACACCTTC

V gene: TRBV3-1
J gene: TRBJ2-1
clone size: .
D gene: TRBD1
CDR3 protein: CASSQTGGWANEQFF
CDR3 DNA: TGTGCCAGCAGCCAGACAGGGGGCTGGGCAAATGAGCAGTTCTTC

V gene: TRBV30
J gene: TRBJ2-7
clone size: few
D gene: .
CDR3 protein: CAWLPGNTYEQYF
CDR3 DNA: TGTGCCTGGCTGCCGGGGAACACCTACGAGCAGTACTTC

V gene: TRBV28
J gene: TRBJ2-2
clone size: .
D gene: .
CDR3 protein: CACQTSNTGELFF
CDR3 DNA: TGTGCCTGCCAGACTTCGAACACCGGGGAGCTGTTTTTT

V gene: TRBV12-3/TRBV12-4
J gene: TRBJ1-5
clone size: .
D gene: .
CDR3 protein: CASSAAEGSNQPQHF
CDR3 DNA: TGTGCCAGCAGCGCCGCCGAGGGGAGCAATCAGCCCCAGCATTTT

V gene: TRBV24-1
J gene: TRBJ2-1
clone size: few
D gene: TRBD2
CDR3 protein: CATSRAGDHPEQFF
CDR3 DNA: TGTGCCACCAGTCGAGCGGGGGACCATCCCGAGCAGTTCTTC

V gene: TRBV20-1
J gene: TRBJ2-7
clone size: many
D gene: TRBD1
CDR3 protein: CSAYGTGGSYEQYF
CDR3 DNA: TGCAGTGCGTACGGGACAGGGGGCTCCTACGAGCAGTACTTC

V gene: TRBV6-2/TRBV6-3
J gene: TRBJ2-1
clone size: few
D gene: TRBD2
CDR3 protein: CASSPGTIVFDEQFF
CDR3 DNA: TGTGCCAGCAGTCCCGGGACTATCGTGTTCGATGAGCAGTTCTTC

V gene: TRBV29-1
J gene: TRBJ2-1
clone size: .
D gene: TRBD2
CDR3 protein: CSLADGTSGSTEQFF
CDR3 DNA: TGCAGCCTGGCCGACGGAACTAGCGGGAGTACTGAGCAGTTCTTC

V gene: TRBV29-1
J gene: TRBJ2-1
clone size: many
D gene: TRBD2
CDR3 protein: CSVDTSGSSYNEQFF
CDR3 DNA: TGCAGCGTTGATACTAGCGGGAGCTCCTACAATGAGCAGTTCTTC

V gene: TRBV7-2
J gene: TRBJ2-5
clone size: few
D gene: .
CDR3 protein: CASSPYGAQETQYF
CDR3 DNA: TGTGCCAGCAGCCCCTACGGGGCTCAAGAGACCCAGTACTTC

V gene: TRBV9
J gene: TRBJ2-3
clone size: few
D gene: TRBD1
CDR3 protein: CASSGPGTGITDTQYF
CDR3 DNA: TGTGCCAGCAGCGGACCCGGGACAGGGATCACAGATACGCAGTATTTT

V gene: TRBV29-1
J gene: TRBJ2-1
clone size: many
D gene: .
CDR3 protein: CSVLRGAQNNEQFF
CDR3 DNA: TGCAGCGTTCTCCGGGGGGCGCAAAACAATGAGCAGTTCTTC

V gene: TRBV18
J gene: TRBJ1-1
clone size: few
D gene: .
CDR3 protein: CASSPPLLGIMNTEAFF
CDR3 DNA: TGTGCCAGCTCACCTCCACTCTTGGGGATAATGAACACTGAAGCTTTCTTT

V gene: TRBV7-2
J gene: TRBJ2-7
clone size: many
D gene: .
CDR3 protein: CASSYSGVSYEQYF
CDR3 DNA: TGTGCCAGCAGCTACAGTGGGGTCTCCTACGAGCAGTACTTC

V gene: TRBV10-3
J gene: TRBJ2-4
clone size: .
D gene: .
CDR3 protein: CAISENRDDIQYF
CDR3 DNA: TGTGCCATCAGTGAGAACCGGGACGACATTCAGTACTTC

V gene: TRBV4-2
J gene: TRBJ2-5
clone size: many
D gene: TRBD2
CDR3 protein: CASSQAAGTSVETQYF
CDR3 DNA: TGTGCCAGCAGCCAAGCGGCCGGGACTAGCGTAGAGACCCAGTACTTC

V gene: TRBV20-1
J gene: TRBJ1-1
clone size: .
D gene: TRBD1
CDR3 protein: CSARDQKQGEAFF
CDR3 DNA: TGCAGTGCTAGAGATCAGAAACAGGGGGAAGCTTTCTTT

V gene: TRBV29-1
J gene: TRBJ2-1
clone size: many
D gene: .
CDR3 protein: CSVESSAEQFF
CDR3 DNA: TGCAGCGTTGAGTCTTCGGCTGAGCAGTTCTTC

V gene: TRBV15
J gene: TRBJ1-1
clone size: few
D gene: .
CDR3 protein: CATSRRPTAMNTEAFF
CDR3 DNA: TGTGCCACCAGCAGACGTCCGACAGCCATGAACACTGAAGCTTTCTTT

V gene: TRBV29-1
J gene: TRBJ2-7
clone size: .
D gene: TRBD2
CDR3 protein: CSVEGSSGRGYEQYF
CDR3 DNA: TGCAGCGTTGAAGGGAGCAGCGGGAGGGGGTACGAGCAGTACTTC

V gene: TRBV5-1
J gene: TRBJ2-7
clone size: few
D gene: TRBD1
CDR3 protein: CASRASVTGAYEQYF
CDR3 DNA: TGCGCCAGCAGGGCTAGTGTGACAGGGGCCTACGAGCAGTACTTC

V gene: TRBV19
J gene: TRBJ2-2
clone size: .
D gene: .
CDR3 protein: CASSHTTRNTGELFF
CDR3 DNA: TGTGCCAGTAGCCACACCACTCGGAACACCGGGGAGCTGTTTTTT

V gene: TRBV6-1
J gene: TRBJ2-7
clone size: few
D gene: .
CDR3 protein: CASSLRQINEQYF
CDR3 DNA: TGTGCCAGCAGTCTGCGACAGATCAACGAGCAGTACTTC

V gene: TRBV20-1
J gene: TRBJ1-1
clone size: few
D gene: .
CDR3 protein: CSASGGLGSEMNTEAFF
CDR3 DNA: TGCAGTGCTAGTGGAGGGTTAGGCTCAGAGATGAACACTGAAGCTTTCTTT

V gene: TRBV7-2
J gene: TRBJ2-7
clone size: .
D gene: .
CDR3 protein: CASSLAARDSYEQYF
CDR3 DNA: TGTGCCAGCAGCTTAGCTGCCAGGGATTCCTACGAGCAGTACTTC

V gene: TRBV5-1
J gene: TRBJ1-2
clone size: many
D gene: .
CDR3 protein: CASSLNHDYGYTF
CDR3 DNA: TGCGCCAGCAGCTTGAACCACGACTATGGCTACACCTTC